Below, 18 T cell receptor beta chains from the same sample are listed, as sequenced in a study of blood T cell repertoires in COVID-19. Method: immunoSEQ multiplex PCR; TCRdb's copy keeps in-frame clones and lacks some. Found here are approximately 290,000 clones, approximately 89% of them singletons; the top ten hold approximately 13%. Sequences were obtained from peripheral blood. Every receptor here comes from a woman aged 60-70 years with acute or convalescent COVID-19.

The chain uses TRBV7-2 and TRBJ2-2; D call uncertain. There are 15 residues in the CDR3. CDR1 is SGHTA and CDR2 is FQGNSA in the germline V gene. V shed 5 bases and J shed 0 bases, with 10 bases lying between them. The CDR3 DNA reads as TGTGCCAGCAGCCTAGAGGCGGCGAACACCGGGGAGCTGTTTTTT. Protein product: CASSLEAANTGELFF.

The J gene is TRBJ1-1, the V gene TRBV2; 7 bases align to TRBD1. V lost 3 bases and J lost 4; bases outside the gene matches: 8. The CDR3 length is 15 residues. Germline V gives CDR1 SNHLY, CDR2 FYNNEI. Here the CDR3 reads CASSDAPDRRTEAFF. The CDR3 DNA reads TGTGCCAGCAGTGACGCCCCGGACAGGCGCACTGAAGCTTTCTTT. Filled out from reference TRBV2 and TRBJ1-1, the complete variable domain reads EPEVTQTPSHQVTQMGQEVILRCVPISNHLYFYWYRQILGQKVEFLVSFYNNEISEKSEIFDDQFSVERPDGSNFTLKIRSTKLEDSAMYFCASSDAPDRRTEAFFGQGTRLTVV.

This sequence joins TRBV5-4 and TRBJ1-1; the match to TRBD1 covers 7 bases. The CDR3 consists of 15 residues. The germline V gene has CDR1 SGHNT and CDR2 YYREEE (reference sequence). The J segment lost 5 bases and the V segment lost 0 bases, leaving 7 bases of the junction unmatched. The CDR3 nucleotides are TGTGCCAGCAGCTTGGAAGGGGGCGCTTTGACTGAAGCTTTCTTT. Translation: CASSLEGGALTEAFF.

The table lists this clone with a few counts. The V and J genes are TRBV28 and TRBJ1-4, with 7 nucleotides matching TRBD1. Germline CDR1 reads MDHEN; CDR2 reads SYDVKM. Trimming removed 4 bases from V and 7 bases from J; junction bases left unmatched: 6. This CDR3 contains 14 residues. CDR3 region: CASSSGQMSEKLFF. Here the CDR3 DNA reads TGTGCCAGCAGTTCGGGACAGATGAGTGAAAAACTGTTTTTT.

CDR3 sequence reads: CASSWSGASYEQYF. The CDR3 DNA reads TGCGCCAGCAGCTGGAGCGGGGCTTCCTACGAGCAGTACTTC. The V call is TRBV5-1, the J call TRBJ2-7; 7 bases map to TRBD2. Germline values: CDR1 SGHRS, CDR2 YFSETQ. Trimming took 3 bases from V and 1 from J; bases not matched to a gene: 4. The CDR3 sequence is 14 residues long.

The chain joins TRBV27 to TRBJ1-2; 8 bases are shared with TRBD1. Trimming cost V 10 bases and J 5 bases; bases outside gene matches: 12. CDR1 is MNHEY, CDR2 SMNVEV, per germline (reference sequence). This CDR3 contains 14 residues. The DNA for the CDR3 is TGTGCCACCAGGATGCGGACAGGGAATTATGGCTACACCTTC. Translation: CATRMRTGNYGYTF.

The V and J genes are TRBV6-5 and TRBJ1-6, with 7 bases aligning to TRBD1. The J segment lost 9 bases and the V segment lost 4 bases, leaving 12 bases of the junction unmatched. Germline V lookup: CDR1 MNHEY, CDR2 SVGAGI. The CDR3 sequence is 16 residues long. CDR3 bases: TGTGCCAGCAGTTTCTCCCAGGGGGACTTTGGTTCACCCCTCCACTTT. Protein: CASSFSQGDFGSPLHF.

CDR3 residues: CASRSGQGYEQYF. The CDR3 DNA reads as TGTGCCAGCAGATCTGGACAGGGCTACGAGCAGTACTTC. The chain has TRBV28 and TRBJ2-7; 8 positions match TRBD1. The junction had 4 bases not matched to a gene; V was cut back by 6 bases and J by 3 bases. The CDR3 spans 13 residues. CDR1 and CDR2 from the germline V gene are MDHEN and SYDVKM.

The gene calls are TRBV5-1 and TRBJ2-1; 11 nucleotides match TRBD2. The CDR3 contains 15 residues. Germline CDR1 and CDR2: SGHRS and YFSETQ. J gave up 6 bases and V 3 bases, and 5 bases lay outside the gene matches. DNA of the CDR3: TGCGCCAGCAGCTCCCGACTAGCGGGGAGCAATGAGCAGTTCTTC. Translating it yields CASSSRLAGSNEQFF.

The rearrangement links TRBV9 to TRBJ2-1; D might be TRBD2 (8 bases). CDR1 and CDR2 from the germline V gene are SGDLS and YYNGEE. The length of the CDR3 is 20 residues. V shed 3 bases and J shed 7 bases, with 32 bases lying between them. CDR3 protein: CASSGRARLLAGQSGNEQFF. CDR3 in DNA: TGTGCCAGCAGCGGAAGGGCCCGGTTGTTAGCGGGACAGTCTGGGAATGAGCAGTTCTTC.

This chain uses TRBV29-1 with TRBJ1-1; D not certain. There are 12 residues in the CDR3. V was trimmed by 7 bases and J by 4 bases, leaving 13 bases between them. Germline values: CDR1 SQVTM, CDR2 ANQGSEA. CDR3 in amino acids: CSANVLSTEAFF. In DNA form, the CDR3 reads TGCAGCGCAAACGTCCTGAGCACTGAAGCTTTCTTT.

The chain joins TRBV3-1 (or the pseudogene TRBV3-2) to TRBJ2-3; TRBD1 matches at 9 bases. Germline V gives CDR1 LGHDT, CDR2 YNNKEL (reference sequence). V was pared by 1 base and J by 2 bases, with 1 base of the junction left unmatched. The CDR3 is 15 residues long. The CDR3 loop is CASSQGTGDTDTQYF. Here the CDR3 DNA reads TGTGCCAGCAGCCAAGGGACAGGGGACACAGATACGCAGTATTTT.

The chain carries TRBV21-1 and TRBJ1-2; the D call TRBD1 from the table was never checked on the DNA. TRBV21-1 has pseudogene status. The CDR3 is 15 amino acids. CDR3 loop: CASSKGRAGAYGYTF. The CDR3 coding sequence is TGTGCCAGCAGCAAAGGGCGCGCAGGGGCCTATGGCTACACCTTC.

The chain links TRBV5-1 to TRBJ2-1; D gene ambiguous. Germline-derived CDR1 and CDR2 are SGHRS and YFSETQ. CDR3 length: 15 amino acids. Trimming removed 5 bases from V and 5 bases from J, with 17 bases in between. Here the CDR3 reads CASSSSVEAHNEQFF. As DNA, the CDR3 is TGCGCCAGCAGTTCGAGCGTAGAGGCGCACAATGAGCAGTTCTTC.

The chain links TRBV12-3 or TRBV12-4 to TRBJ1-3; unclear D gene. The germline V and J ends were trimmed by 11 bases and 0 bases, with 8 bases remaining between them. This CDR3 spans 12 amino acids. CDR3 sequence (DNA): TGTGCCTGTGACTCCTCTGGAAACACCATATATTTT. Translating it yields CACDSSGNTIYF.

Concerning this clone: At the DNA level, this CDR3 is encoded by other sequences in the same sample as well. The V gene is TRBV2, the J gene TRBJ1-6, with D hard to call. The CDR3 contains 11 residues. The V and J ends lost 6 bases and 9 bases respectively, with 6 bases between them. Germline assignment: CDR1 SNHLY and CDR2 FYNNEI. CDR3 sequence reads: CASSAGSPLHF. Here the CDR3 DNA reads TGTGCCAGCAGCGCGGGTTCACCCCTCCACTTT.

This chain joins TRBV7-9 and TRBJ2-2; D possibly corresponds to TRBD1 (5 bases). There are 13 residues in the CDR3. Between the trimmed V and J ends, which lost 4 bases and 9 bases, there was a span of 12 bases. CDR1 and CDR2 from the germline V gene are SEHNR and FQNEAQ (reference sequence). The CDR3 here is CASSSRGYRELFF. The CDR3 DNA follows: TGTGCCAGCAGCTCTAGGGGATATAGGGAGCTGTTTTTT.

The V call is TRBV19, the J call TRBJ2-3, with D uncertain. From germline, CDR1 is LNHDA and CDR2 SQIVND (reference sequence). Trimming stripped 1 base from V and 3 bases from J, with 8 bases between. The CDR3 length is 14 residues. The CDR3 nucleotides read TGTGCCAGTAGTATAGTGGCCAGTACAGATACGCAGTATTTT. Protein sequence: CASSIVASTDTQYF.